This note documents a single TCR beta chain sequence. These data come from a study of blood T cell repertoires in COVID-19. Repertoires were generated with immunoSEQ multiplex PCR, while TCRdb's copy carries only in-frame clones and drops some. The sample includes approximately 300,000 clones, around nine tenths of them seen just once. What was sequenced was PBMCs or T cells enriched from blood (not recorded which). The TCR comes from a woman aged 25 to 39 who had recovered from COVID-19.

The CDR3 DNA is TGTGCCAGCAGTTGCGGACGGACATTTTCCCTCGACGACACCTGCTCTGGAAACACCATATATTTT. Amino acids: CASSCGRTFSLDDTCSGNTIYF. The chain combines TRBV28 with TRBJ1-3; D is perhaps TRBD1 (5 bases). Trimming removed 4 bases at V and 0 bases at J, with 31 bases between. Germline CDR1 and CDR2: MDHEN and SYDVKM. The CDR3 spans 22 residues.